The clone carrying this TCR beta chain was counted only a few times. The authors ran a second PCR of about 7 to 11 cycles using a sample-barcoded 5' primer and a J-beta primer mix. TCRdb ran MiXCR on the 5' RACE reads and lists one entry per CDR3 protein. Seen here are roughly 1,500,000 distinct CDR3 sequences, 42% observed once, and the top ten hold 7.9%. The data are from a study of blood T cells in healthy people across ages. Germline CDR1 ENHRY, CDR2 SYGVKD. V was pared by 11 bases and J by 2 bases, with 17 bases between. This CDR3 has 14 amino acids. The chain joins TRBV10-3 to TRBJ2-3; D possibly corresponds to TRBD2 (7 bases). Sequencing was carried out using blood. The TCR originated in a woman under 30 in good health. CDR3 residues: CASGAGTITDTQYF. CDR3 DNA sequence: TGTGCCTCAGGGGCCGGGACTATCACAGATACGCAGTATTTT.